These 17 T cell receptor beta chains were sequenced from one sample in a study of T cells after yellow fever vaccination. TCRdb reprocessed the 5' RACE reads via MiXCR and lists one record per CDR3 protein. The sample lists some 550,000 distinct CDR3 sequences; 15% to 20% were seen once. Material: PBMCs, obtained 15 days after the yellow fever booster vaccination. The receptors come from a man aged 30-40 years who received the YFV17D yellow fever vaccine.

This clonotype appeared a single time. The chain's CDR3 is CSAHFGGKETQYF. CDR3 DNA sequence: TGCAGCGCACACTTCGGGGGAAAAGAGACCCAGTACTTC. The rearrangement uses TRBV29-1 and TRBJ2-5; D perhaps matches TRBD2 (6 bases). This CDR3 has 13 amino acids. Trimming removed 7 bases at V and 3 bases at J, with 15 bases between. From germline, CDR1 is SQVTM and CDR2 ANQGSEA.

This clonotype was detected a few times. The chain has TRBV6-1 and TRBJ2-1; possibly TRBD1 for D (6 bases). This CDR3 has 13 residues. In germline, CDR1 is MNHNS, CDR2 SASEGT. V was trimmed by 9 bases and J by 2 bases, leaving 11 bases between them. In DNA, the CDR3 is TGTGCCAGTCTTCAGGGGACCTACAATGAGCAGTTCTTC. It is translated as CASLQGTYNEQFF.

This clonotype was seen a handful of times. The gene calls are TRBV3-1 and TRBJ2-3; 8 nucleotides agree with TRBD1. Germline V gene sequence: CDR1 LGHDT, CDR2 YNNKEL (reference sequence). CDR3 size: 15 residues. The V segment lost 4 bases and the J segment 4 bases; nucleotides outside the gene matches: 7. CDR3 sequence reads: CASSPDRVRADTQYF. Here the CDR3 DNA reads TGTGCCAGCAGCCCGGACAGGGTAAGGGCAGATACGCAGTATTTT.

This clonotype showed up just a few times. This chain connects TRBV28 to TRBJ2-1; a possible D gene is TRBD1 (5 bases). V lost 3 bases, J lost 13 bases, and 10 bases lay in between. The CDR3 runs to 11 residues. Germline loops: CDR1 MDHEN, CDR2 SYDVKM. The CDR3 is CASSLGRTQFF. The CDR3 DNA reads as TGTGCCAGCAGTTTGGGGCGGACCCAGTTCTTC. Full variable domain (missing parts from reference TRBV28 and TRBJ2-1): DVKVTQSSRYLVKRTGEKVFLECVQDMDHENMFWYRQDPGLGLRLIYFSYDVKMKEKGDIPEGYSVSREKKERFSLILESASTNQTSMYLCASSLGRTQFFGPGTRLTVL.

The chain is built from TRBV28 and TRBJ2-7; D assignment may be TRBD1 or TRBD2 (5 bases each). Germline CDR1 MDHEN, CDR2 SYDVKM. V was trimmed by 10 bases and J by 4 bases, leaving 23 bases between them. The CDR3 consists of 15 residues. CDR3 loop: CATSHRDGVLYEQYF. CDR3 DNA: TGTGCCACCTCGCACCGGGACGGGGTCTTATACGAGCAGTACTTC.

The chain couples TRBV20-1 to TRBJ1-1; no reliable D call. Trimming cost V 4 bases and J 3 bases, with 12 bases left between them. CDR1 and CDR2 from the germline V gene are DFQATT and SNEGSKA (reference sequence). CDR3 length: 13 residues. CDR3 amino acids: CSATRTDYTEAFF. Written as DNA, the CDR3 is TGCAGTGCTACGCGGACGGACTACACTGAAGCTTTCTTT.

This clonotype has a handful of counts. The genes are TRBV7-9 and TRBJ2-2; no reliable D call. The germline V gene has CDR1 SEHNR and CDR2 FQNEAQ (reference sequence). The V end lost 2 bases, the J end lost 4 bases, and 8 bases lay between the germline ends. The CDR3 consists of 14 residues. The CDR3 protein is CASSLKALTGELFF. The CDR3 region has the DNA TGTGCCAGCAGCTTAAAGGCCCTCACCGGGGAGCTGTTTTTT.

The chain uses TRBV29-1 and TRBJ2-1, with 7 bases that match TRBD2. Germline V gene lookup returns CDR1 SQVTM and CDR2 ANQGSEA. This CDR3 region has 13 residues. J gave up 9 bases and V 6 bases, and 11 bases lay outside the gene matches. CDR3 nucleotide sequence: TGCAGCGTGTCCGGGACTACCGGAGGTGAGCAGTTCTTC. It translates to CSVSGTTGGEQFF.

This chain links TRBV6-5 with TRBJ1-2, with 7 bases matching TRBD1. Germline CDR1 MNHEY, CDR2 SVGAGI. J lost 6 bases, V lost 4 bases, and 5 bases had no gene match. The CDR3 is 13 residues long. The CDR3 spells CASSSGQVHGYTF. The CDR3 DNA is TGTGCCAGCAGTTCCGGACAGGTTCATGGCTACACCTTC.

This rearrangement joins TRBV5-6 to TRBJ1-4; D is ambiguous. Trimming pared 4 bases from V and 11 bases from J, leaving 12 bases between. This CDR3 has 12 amino acids. CDR1 and CDR2 (germline): SGHDT, YYEEEE. CDR3 coding DNA: TGTGCCAGCAGCCCCGGATCGGGGAAACTGTTTTTT. Amino acid sequence: CASSPGSGKLFF.

This clonotype was recorded many times. The V call is TRBV20-1, the J call TRBJ2-7; 10 nucleotides align to TRBD1. J lost 4 bases, V lost 6 bases, and 15 bases had no gene match. CDR1 is DFQATT and CDR2 is SNEGSKA in the germline V gene (reference sequence). The CDR3 runs 16 residues. CDR3 protein: CSANNRQGAREYEQYF. The CDR3 DNA sequence: TGCAGTGCCAACAACAGACAGGGGGCGCGAGAGTACGAGCAGTACTTC.

The gene calls are TRBV9 and TRBJ2-3; 9 nucleotides match TRBD2. The CDR3 loop spans 16 amino acids. CDR1 is SGDLS, CDR2 YYNGEE, per germline. V lost 3 bases to trimming and J lost 7 bases; unmatched junction nucleotides: 12. The CDR3 here is CASSAGTSNVWYTQYF. DNA of the CDR3: TGTGCCAGCAGCGCCGGGACTAGCAACGTGTGGTATACGCAGTATTTT.

As regards this clonotype: Its ends do not fully match the called genes, so a read error is possible. The chain uses TRBV5-1 and TRBJ2-2; 8 bases match TRBD1. The length of the CDR3 is 16 residues. CDR1 is SGHRS and CDR2 is YFSETQ in the germline V gene. CDR3 amino acids: CASSFTGGMNTGELFF. DNA for the CDR3: TGCGCCAGCAGCTTTACAGGGGGGATGAACACCGGTGAGCTGTTTTTT.

This clonotype has a handful of counts. V and J are TRBV6-1 and TRBJ1-1; TRBD1 might be the D (6 bases). The CDR3 runs to 14 residues. Trimming pared 6 bases from V and 7 bases from J, leaving 18 bases between. Looked up from germline, CDR1 is MNHNS and CDR2 is SASEGT. CDR3 in DNA: TGTGCCAGCAGATCAAAGACAGGAACTCGTGAAGCTTTCTTT. Its protein is CASRSKTGTREAFF.

The rearrangement uses TRBV4-2 and TRBJ2-2; D is perhaps TRBD2 (6 bases). This CDR3 has 14 residues. The V end was cut by 4 bases, the J end by 6 bases, with 12 bases between. Germline-derived CDR1 and CDR2 are LGHNA and YNFKEQ. The CDR3 DNA reads as TGTGCCAGCAGCCGGGGGGTGGCCTCCGGGGAGCTGTTTTTT. Amino acid sequence: CASSRGVASGELFF.

This chain links TRBV7-8 with TRBJ1-1, with 7 bases fitting TRBD1. V was pared by 5 bases and J by 4 bases, with 7 bases of the junction left unmatched. The germline V gene has CDR1 SGHVS and CDR2 FQNEAQ. The CDR3 runs to 14 residues. The CDR3 DNA is TGTGCCAGCAGCACCCGACAGGGTCGCACTGAAGCTTTCTTT. Translating gives CASSTRQGRTEAFF.

This clonotype was counted between two and nine times. V is TRBV7-9 and J is TRBJ1-3; D is undetermined. V was clipped by 6 bases and J by 4 bases, with 10 bases between them. Germline V lookup: CDR1 SEHNR, CDR2 FQNEAQ (reference sequence). The CDR3 is 13 residues long. In DNA form, the CDR3 reads TGTGCCAGCAGTTTAAATCAGGGAAACACCATATATTTT. Amino acids: CASSLNQGNTIYF.